This T cell receptor beta chain was sequenced in a study of early T cells in non-severe SARS-CoV-2 infection. Across the whole study: Sequenced bulk RNA came from whole blood that was unsorted, and chains were unpaired.

Individual cDNA molecules were tagged with unique molecular identifiers, the study reported. TCRdb independently ran MiXCR on the 5' RACE reads; one entry per CDR3 protein. This sample has more than 25,000 distinct CDR3 sequences, with around 6% found just once. Germline V gene sequence: CDR1 SGDLS, CDR2 YYNGEE. J was trimmed by 2 bases and V by 3 bases; bases with no gene match: 6. CDR3 length: 15 residues. General observations from the study: VDJdb matching, biased toward anti-spike CD8 responses, missed private and CD4 specificities.

This clonotype was seen at least ten times. What it binds is unknown. This TCR was sampled from an adult who was a healthcare worker with PCR-confirmed SARS-CoV-2 infection or an uninfected control (not recorded which). This chain links TRBV9 with TRBJ2-7; 9 bases agree with TRBD2. The sample consisted of whole blood. In DNA form, the CDR3 reads TGTGCCAGCAGCGCCGGGACTAGCACGACCTACGAGCAGTACTTC. It encodes CASSAGTSTTYEQYF.